These T cell receptor beta chains were read from a single sample in a study of blood T cell repertoires in COVID-19. Data came from immunoSEQ multiplex PCR; TCRdb stores just in-frame clones and leaves some out. The repertoire holds about 43,000 clones, with 85% to 90% as singletons. The sequencing input was peripheral blood. Every receptor here comes from a man aged 35 to 55 with COVID-19, enrolled during active disease. CDR3s include the opening cysteine and the closing phenylalanine or tryptophan. The D gene is left open where the match is weak. Size tells how often a clone was seen (once, few, many) or the class of an expanded clone, and some rows leave it out.

D gene	V gene	J gene	clone size	CDR3 DNA	CDR3 protein
TRBD1	TRBV2	TRBJ1-6	.	TGTGCCAGCAGCTACTACAGGGGGCTGTATAATTCACCCCTCCACTTT	CASSYYRGLYNSPLHF
TRBD1	TRBV5-1	TRBJ1-4	.	TGCGCCAGCAGCTTAACAGGGGACGAAAAACTGTTTTTT	CASSLTGDEKLFF
.	TRBV2	TRBJ2-7	few	TGTGCCATCAGATCTGACTCACAGGGCCGGGGCGTCTTC	CAIRSDSQGRGVF
.	TRBV18	TRBJ2-5	.	TGTGCCAGCTCACCCAACCAAGAGACCCAGTACTTC	CASSPNQETQYF
.	TRBV27	TRBJ1-4	.	TGTGCCAGCAGTCTGGGGGGGCGTGAAAAACTGTTTTTT	CASSLGGREKLFF
.	TRBV12-3/TRBV12-4	TRBJ1-2	.	TGTGCCAGCAGTTTAGGGCCGACAGATGGCTACACCTTC	CASSLGPTDGYTF
TRBD1	TRBV5-4	TRBJ1-1	once	TGTGCCAGCAGCTTAGAGACAGGGAAGACTGAAGCTTTCTTT	CASSLETGKTEAFF
TRBD1	TRBV15	TRBJ2-1	.	TGTGCCACCAGCAGAGACCTACAATCGGGACAGGAATACAATGAGCAGTTCTTC	CATSRDLQSGQEYNEQFF
TRBD1	TRBV5-1	TRBJ2-7	few	TGCGCCAGCAGTCCGGACAGGATCTCCTACGAGCAGTACTTC	CASSPDRISYEQYF
.	TRBV5-1	TRBJ2-1	.	TGCGCCAGCAGCTTGGGGGGCGCAGGCCCCTACAATGAGCAGTTCTTC	CASSLGGAGPYNEQFF
TRBD2	TRBV19	TRBJ2-1	.	TGTGCCAGTAGTATAGAGCGAGCGGGAGCCAAGGTGGGTGAGCAGTTCTTC	CASSIERAGAKVGEQFF
TRBD2	TRBV7-6	TRBJ2-3	.	TGTGCCAGCAGCTTAGAAGCGGGGGGCACAGATACGCAGTATTTT	CASSLEAGGTDTQYF
TRBD1	TRBV30	TRBJ1-2	once	TGTGCCTGGAGTGTGGGACAGCTCTATGGCTACACCTTC	CAWSVGQLYGYTF
.	TRBV28	TRBJ1-6	once	TGTGCCAGCAGTTTAAGCCATTCACCCCTCCACTTT	CASSLSHSPLHF
TRBD2	TRBV20-1	TRBJ2-2	.	TGCAGTGCTAGTCCGACTAGCGCGAACCGGGGGGAGCTGTTTTTT	CSASPTSANRGELFF
.	TRBV5-1	TRBJ1-2	.	TGCGCCAGCAGCTTGGAGGGTCGGGGCTATGGCTACACCTTC	CASSLEGRGYGYTF
TRBD1	TRBV30	TRBJ1-1	.	TGTGCCTGGAGTGTCCGGGACAGGGGAAGTGGGACTGAAGCTTTCTTT	CAWSVRDRGSGTEAFF
.	TRBV19	TRBJ2-7	.	TGTGCCAGTAGTATTCGAGGGTGGGACTACGAGCAGTACTTC	CASSIRGWDYEQYF
.	TRBV6-5	TRBJ1-1	few	TGTGCCAGCAAGACGGACACCTGGAACACTGAAGCTTTCTTT	CASKTDTWNTEAFF
.	TRBV21-1	TRBJ2-1	.	TGTGCCCTGCGGAGAGGGATGAGCTCCTACAATGAGCAGTTCTTC	CALRRGMSSYNEQFF
.	TRBV5-4	TRBJ2-2	.	TGTGCCAGCAGCTCCAGCGGGACCGGGGAGCTGTTTTTT	CASSSSGTGELFF
TRBD2	TRBV19	TRBJ2-2	.	TGTGCCAGTAGTATAGTAGCGGGAGGGACCGGGGAGCTGTTTTTT	CASSIVAGGTGELFF
.	TRBV3-1/TRBV3-2	TRBJ1-3	.	TGTGCCAGCAGCCCTAGACGGAACTCTGGAAACACCATATATTTT	CASSPRRNSGNTIYF
.	TRBV21-1	TRBJ1-1	.	TGTGCCAGCAGCAAAGTCCAGGGGGACACTGAAGCTTTCTTT	CASSKVQGDTEAFF
.	TRBV29-1	TRBJ2-1	.	TGCAGCGTTGACCACGTGCGACAGGACGAAATGGATGAGCAGTTCTTC	CSVDHVRQDEMDEQFF
TRBD1	TRBV29-1	TRBJ1-1	.	TGCAGCGTTGTACGGGGGACAGGGAGGACTGAAGCTTTCTTT	CSVVRGTGRTEAFF
TRBD1	TRBV4-1	TRBJ2-3	.	TGCGCCAGCAGCCTCGGGACAGGGGGGACAGATACGCAGTATTTT	CASSLGTGGTDTQYF
TRBD1	TRBV6-2/TRBV6-3	TRBJ2-1	.	TGTGCCAGCAGTACCGACAGGGGCTACAATGAGCAGTTCTTC	CASSTDRGYNEQFF
TRBD2	TRBV29-1	TRBJ2-5	.	TGCAGCGGGCTGGGACTAGCGGGGGAGACCCAGTACTTC	CSGLGLAGETQYF
TRBD1	TRBV4-2	TRBJ1-2	.	TGTGCCAGCAGCCAGGGGACAGGGGTTGACTATGGCTACACCTTC	CASSQGTGVDYGYTF
TRBD1	TRBV6-1	TRBJ2-2	.	TGTGCCAGCAGTGAACGGGGACAGGGGGCCGGGGAGCTGTTTTTT	CASSERGQGAGELFF
.	TRBV28	TRBJ2-2	.	TGTGCCAGCAGTTTTAGCGCCGGGGAGCTGTTTTTT	CASSFSAGELFF
.	TRBV10-3	TRBJ2-1	.	TGTGCCATCAGTGAGTCGGCCGATGGAGCCGGTGAGCAGTTCTTC	CAISESADGAGEQFF
.	TRBV5-1	TRBJ1-2	.	TGCGCCAGCAGCTGGGTGACAGGCGACTATGGCTACACCTTC	CASSWVTGDYGYTF
.	TRBV14	TRBJ2-1	.	TGTGCCAGCAGCCAGCTACCTAGCGCGCCGGAGGGTTACAATGAGCAGTTCTTC	CASSQLPSAPEGYNEQFF
TRBD2	TRBV9	TRBJ2-7	.	TGTGCCAGCAGCGTCGGTCCTAGCGGGATCTCCTACGAGCAGTACTTC	CASSVGPSGISYEQYF
TRBD2	TRBV29-1	TRBJ2-3	.	TGCAGCGTTGAATGGCAAGCGGGACTAGCGGGAGGGCCTAGCACAGATACGCAGTATTTT	CSVEWQAGLAGGPSTDTQYF
TRBD2	TRBV19	TRBJ2-2	once	TGTGCCAGTAGCCAACTAGCGCCCGGGGAGCTGTTTTTT	CASSQLAPGELFF
TRBD1	TRBV5-1	TRBJ2-7	few	TGCGCCAGCAAACCGGGACAGGGGTCCTACGAGCAGTACTTC	CASKPGQGSYEQYF
.	TRBV27	TRBJ1-1	.	TGTGCCAGCAGTTTATCGGGCCATCTGGCCACTGAAGCTTTCTTT	CASSLSGHLATEAFF
.	TRBV3-1/TRBV3-2	TRBJ1-1	.	TGTGCCAGCAGCCAAGACAGGGCCCCGAACACTGAAGCTTTCTTT	CASSQDRAPNTEAFF
.	TRBV5-4	TRBJ2-5	.	TGTGCCAGCAGCTGGGGACTTCTCCAAGAGACCCAGTACTTC	CASSWGLLQETQYF